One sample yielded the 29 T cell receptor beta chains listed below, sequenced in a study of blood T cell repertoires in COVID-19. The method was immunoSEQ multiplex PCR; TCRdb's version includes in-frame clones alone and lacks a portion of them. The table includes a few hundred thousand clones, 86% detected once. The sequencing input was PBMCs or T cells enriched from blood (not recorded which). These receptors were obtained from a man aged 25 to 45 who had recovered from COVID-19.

CDR3 amino acids: CASSLSESSYEQYF. The CDR3 DNA reads as TGTGCCAGCAGTTTATCGGAGAGCTCCTACGAGCAGTACTTC. The V and J genes are TRBV27 and TRBJ2-7; D ambiguous. This CDR3 region has 14 residues. Germline assignment: CDR1 MNHEY and CDR2 SMNVEV (reference sequence). Between the trimmed V and J ends, which lost 0 bases and 0 bases, there was a span of 6 bases.

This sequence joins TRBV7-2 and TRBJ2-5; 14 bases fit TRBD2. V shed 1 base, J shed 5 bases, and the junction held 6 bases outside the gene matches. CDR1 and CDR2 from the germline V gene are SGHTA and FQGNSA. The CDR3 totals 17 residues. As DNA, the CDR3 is TGTGCCAGCAGCTTAGGACTAGCGGGAGGGCCTGGGGAGACCCAGTACTTC. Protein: CASSLGLAGGPGETQYF.

The CDR3 region has the DNA TGCGCCAGCAGCCAAGAAGGACAGGGGGCCAATCAGCCCCAGCATTTT. This sequence encodes CASSQEGQGANQPQHF. The chain links TRBV4-1 to TRBJ1-5; 11 bases map to TRBD1. This CDR3 has 16 amino acids. V trimming: 0 bases; J trimming: 3 bases; junction bases outside the gene matches: 1. Germline V gives CDR1 MGHRA, CDR2 YSYEKL.

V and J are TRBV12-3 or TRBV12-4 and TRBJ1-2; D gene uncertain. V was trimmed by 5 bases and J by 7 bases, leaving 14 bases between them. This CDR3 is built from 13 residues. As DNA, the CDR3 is TGTGCCAGCAGTCCCCCGGGGTGGGGTGGCTACACCTTC. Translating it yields CASSPPGWGGYTF.

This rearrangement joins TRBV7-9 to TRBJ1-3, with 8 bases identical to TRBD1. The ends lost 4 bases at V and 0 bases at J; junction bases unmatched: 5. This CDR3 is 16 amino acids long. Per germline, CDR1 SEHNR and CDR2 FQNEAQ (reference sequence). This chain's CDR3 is CASSSRTGPSGNTIYF. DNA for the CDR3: TGTGCCAGCAGCTCGAGGACAGGGCCCTCTGGAAACACCATATATTTT.

The CDR3 nucleotides read TGTGCCAGCAGCCGAAACAGGGCAGAACGGCAGTTCTTC. Translated: CASSRNRAERQFF. The V gene is TRBV14, the J gene TRBJ2-1; D may be TRBD1 (6 bases). Trimming shortened V by 4 bases and J by 12 bases, and 16 bases separated the two germline ends. This CDR3 contains 13 residues. Germline lookup yields CDR1 SGHDN and CDR2 FVKESK.

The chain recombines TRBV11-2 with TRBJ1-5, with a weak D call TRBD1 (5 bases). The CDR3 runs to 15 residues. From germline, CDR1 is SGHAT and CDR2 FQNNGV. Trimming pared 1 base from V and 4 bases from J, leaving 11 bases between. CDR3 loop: CASSLGQGGNQPQHF. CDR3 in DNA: TGTGCCAGCAGCTTAGGCCAGGGAGGAAATCAGCCCCAGCATTTT.

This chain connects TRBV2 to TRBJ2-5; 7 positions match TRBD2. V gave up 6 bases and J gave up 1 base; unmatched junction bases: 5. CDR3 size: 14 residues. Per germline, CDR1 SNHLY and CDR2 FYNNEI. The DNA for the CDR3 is TGTGCCAGCAGCCCTACTAGCGCCCAAGAGACCCAGTACTTC. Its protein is CASSPTSAQETQYF.

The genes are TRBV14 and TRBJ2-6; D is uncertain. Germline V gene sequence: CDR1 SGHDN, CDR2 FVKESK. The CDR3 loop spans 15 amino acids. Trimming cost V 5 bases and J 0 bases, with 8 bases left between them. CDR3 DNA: TGTGCCAGCAGCGTACAGAGCTCTGGGGCCAACGTCCTGACTTTC. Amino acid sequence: CASSVQSSGANVLTF.

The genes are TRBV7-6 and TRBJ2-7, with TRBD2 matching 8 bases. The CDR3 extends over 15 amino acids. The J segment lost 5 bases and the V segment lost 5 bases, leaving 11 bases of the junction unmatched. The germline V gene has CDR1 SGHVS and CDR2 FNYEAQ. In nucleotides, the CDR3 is TGTGCCAGCAGCCTTGGTCCCGGGACTAGTAACGAGCAGTACTTC. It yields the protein CASSLGPGTSNEQYF.

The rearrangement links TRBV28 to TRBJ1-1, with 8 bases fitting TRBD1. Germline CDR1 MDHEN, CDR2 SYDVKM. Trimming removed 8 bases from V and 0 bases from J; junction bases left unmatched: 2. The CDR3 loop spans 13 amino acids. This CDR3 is CASGQGMNTEAFF. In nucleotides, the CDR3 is TGTGCCAGCGGACAGGGAATGAACACTGAAGCTTTCTTT.

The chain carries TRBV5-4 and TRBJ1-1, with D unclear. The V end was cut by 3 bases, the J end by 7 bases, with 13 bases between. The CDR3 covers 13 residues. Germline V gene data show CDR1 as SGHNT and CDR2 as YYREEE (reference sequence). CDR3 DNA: TGTGCCAGCAGCTCGGGGTACTTGGGTGAAGCTTTCTTT. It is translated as CASSSGYLGEAFF.

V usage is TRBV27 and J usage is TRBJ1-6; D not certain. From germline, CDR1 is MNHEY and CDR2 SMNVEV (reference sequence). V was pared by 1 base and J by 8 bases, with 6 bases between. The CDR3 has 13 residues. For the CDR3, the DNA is TGTGCCAGCAGTTTATGGCAGTATTCACCCCTCCACTTT. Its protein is CASSLWQYSPLHF.

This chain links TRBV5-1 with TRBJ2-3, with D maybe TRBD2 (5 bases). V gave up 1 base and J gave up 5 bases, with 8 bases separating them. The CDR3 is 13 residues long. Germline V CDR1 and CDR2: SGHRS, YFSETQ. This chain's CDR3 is CASSLHREDTQYF. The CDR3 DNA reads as TGCGCCAGCAGCTTGCATCGGGAAGATACGCAGTATTTT. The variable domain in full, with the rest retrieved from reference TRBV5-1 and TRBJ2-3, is KAGVTQTPRYLIKTRGQQVTLSCSPISGHRSVSWYQQTPGQGLQFLFEYFSETQRNKGNFPGRFSGRQFSNSRSEMNVSTLELGDSALYLCASSLHREDTQYFGPGTRLTVL.

Here the CDR3 reads CASSIRTSGSFGEQFF. The CDR3 DNA is TGTGCCAGTAGTATACGGACTAGCGGGAGCTTCGGGGAGCAGTTCTTC. The chain uses TRBV19 and TRBJ2-1, with 13 nucleotides matching TRBD2. CDR3 size: 16 residues. From germline, CDR1 is LNHDA and CDR2 SQIVND (reference sequence). The V segment lost 2 bases and the J segment 10 bases; nucleotides outside the gene matches: 8.

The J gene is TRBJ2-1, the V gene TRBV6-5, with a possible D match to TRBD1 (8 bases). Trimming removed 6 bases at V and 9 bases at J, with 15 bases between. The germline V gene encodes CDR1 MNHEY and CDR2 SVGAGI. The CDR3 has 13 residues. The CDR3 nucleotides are TGTGCCAGCAGCCTACAGGGGGGGGTTGAGCAGTTCTTC. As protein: CASSLQGGVEQFF.

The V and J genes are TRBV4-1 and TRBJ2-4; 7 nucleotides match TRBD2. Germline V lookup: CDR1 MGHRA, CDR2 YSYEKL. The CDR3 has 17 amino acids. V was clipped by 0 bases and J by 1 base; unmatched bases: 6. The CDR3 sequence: CASSQDLGGGAKNIQYF. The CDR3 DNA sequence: TGCGCCAGCAGCCAAGATCTGGGGGGGGGTGCCAAAAACATTCAGTACTTC.

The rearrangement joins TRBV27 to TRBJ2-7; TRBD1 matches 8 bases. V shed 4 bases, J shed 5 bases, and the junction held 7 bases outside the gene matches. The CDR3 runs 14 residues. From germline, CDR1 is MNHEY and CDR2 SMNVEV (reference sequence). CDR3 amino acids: CASSSGQGLDEQYF. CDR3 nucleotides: TGTGCCAGCAGTTCCGGACAGGGTTTGGACGAGCAGTACTTC.

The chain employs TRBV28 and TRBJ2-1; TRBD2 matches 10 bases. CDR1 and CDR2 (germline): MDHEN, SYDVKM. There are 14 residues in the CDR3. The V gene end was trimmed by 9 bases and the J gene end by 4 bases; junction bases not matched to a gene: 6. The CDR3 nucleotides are TGTGCCAGTTATTATAGCGGGGGGTACAATGAGCAGTTCTTC. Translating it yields CASYYSGGYNEQFF.

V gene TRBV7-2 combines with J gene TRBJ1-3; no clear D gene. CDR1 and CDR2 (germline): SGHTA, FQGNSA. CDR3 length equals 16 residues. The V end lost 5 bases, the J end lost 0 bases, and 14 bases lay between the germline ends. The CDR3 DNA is TGTGCCAGCAGCCCTCGTAGGCGGCCCTCTGGAAACACCATATATTTT. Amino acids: CASSPRRRPSGNTIYF.

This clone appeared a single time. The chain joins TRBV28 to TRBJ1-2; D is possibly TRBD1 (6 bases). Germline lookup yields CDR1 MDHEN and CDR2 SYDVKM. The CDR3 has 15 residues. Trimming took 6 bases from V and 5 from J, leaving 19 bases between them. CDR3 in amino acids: CASSDPGRGWYGYTF. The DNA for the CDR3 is TGTGCCAGCAGCGATCCGGGCAGGGGATGGTATGGCTACACCTTC.

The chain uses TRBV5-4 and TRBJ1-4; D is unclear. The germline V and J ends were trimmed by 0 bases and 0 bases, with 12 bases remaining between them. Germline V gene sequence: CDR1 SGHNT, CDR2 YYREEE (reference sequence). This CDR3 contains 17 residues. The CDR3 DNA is TGTGCCAGCAGCTTGGGGACTGCAGGTCCAACTAATGAAAAACTGTTTTTT. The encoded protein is CASSLGTAGPTNEKLFF.

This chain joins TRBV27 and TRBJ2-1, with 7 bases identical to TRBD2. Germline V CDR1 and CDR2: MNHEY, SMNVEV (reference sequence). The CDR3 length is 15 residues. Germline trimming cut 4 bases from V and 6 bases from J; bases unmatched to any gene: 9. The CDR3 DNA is TGTGCCAGCAGTTCCACGGGACTAAAGGGCAATGAGCAGTTCTTC. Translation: CASSSTGLKGNEQFF.

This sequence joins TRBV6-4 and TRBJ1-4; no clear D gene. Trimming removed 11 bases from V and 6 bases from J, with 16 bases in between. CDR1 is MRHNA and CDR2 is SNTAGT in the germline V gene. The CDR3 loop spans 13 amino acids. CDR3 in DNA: TGTGCCCCCACGGGCCGGAGGGATGAAAAACTGTTTTTT. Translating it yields CAPTGRRDEKLFF.

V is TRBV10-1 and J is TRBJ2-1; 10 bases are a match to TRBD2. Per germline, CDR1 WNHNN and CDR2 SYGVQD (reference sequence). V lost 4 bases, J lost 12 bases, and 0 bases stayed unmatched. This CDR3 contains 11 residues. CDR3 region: CASSGTSGQFF. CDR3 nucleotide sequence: TGCGCCAGCAGTGGGACTAGCGGGCAGTTCTTC.

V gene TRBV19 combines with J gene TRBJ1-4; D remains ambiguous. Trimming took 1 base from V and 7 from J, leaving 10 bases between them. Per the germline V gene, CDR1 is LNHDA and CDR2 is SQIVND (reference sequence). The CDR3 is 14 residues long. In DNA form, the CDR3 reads TGTGCCAGTAGTATAGGAGGTATCGCTGAAAAACTGTTTTTT. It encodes CASSIGGIAEKLFF. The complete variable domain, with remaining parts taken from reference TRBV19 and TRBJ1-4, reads DGGITQSPKYLFRKEGQNVTLSCEQNLNHDAMYWYRQDPGQGLRLIYYSQIVNDFQKGDIAEGYSVSREKKESFPLTVTSAQKNPTAFYLCASSIGGIAEKLFFGSGTQLSVL.

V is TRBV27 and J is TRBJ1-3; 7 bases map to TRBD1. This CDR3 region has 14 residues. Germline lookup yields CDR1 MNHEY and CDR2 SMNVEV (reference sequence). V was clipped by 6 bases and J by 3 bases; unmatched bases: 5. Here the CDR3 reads CASSPGQFGNTIYF. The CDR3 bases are TGTGCCAGCAGCCCGGGACAGTTTGGAAACACCATATATTTT.

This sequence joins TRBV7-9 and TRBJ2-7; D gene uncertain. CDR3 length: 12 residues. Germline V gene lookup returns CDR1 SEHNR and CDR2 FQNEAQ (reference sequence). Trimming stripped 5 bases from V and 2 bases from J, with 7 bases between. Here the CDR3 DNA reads TGTGCCAGCAGCCCCCCCGCCTACGAGCAGTACTTC. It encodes CASSPPAYEQYF.

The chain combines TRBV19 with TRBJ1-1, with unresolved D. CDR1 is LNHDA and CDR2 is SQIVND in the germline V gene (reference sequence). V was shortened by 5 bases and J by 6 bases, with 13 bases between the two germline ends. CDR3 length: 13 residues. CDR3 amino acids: CASSSGRYAEAFF. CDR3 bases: TGTGCCAGTAGTTCCGGCAGGTACGCTGAAGCTTTCTTT. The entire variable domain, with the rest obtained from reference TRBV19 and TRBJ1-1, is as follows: DGGITQSPKYLFRKEGQNVTLSCEQNLNHDAMYWYRQDPGQGLRLIYYSQIVNDFQKGDIAEGYSVSREKKESFPLTVTSAQKNPTAFYLCASSSGRYAEAFFGQGTRLTVV.